Listed below are T cell receptor beta chains from one sample, sequenced in a study of T-cell memory formation after mild COVID-19. TCRdb re-called the 5' RACE reads with MiXCR, one entry per CDR3 protein. In the table there are tens of thousands of distinct CDR3 sequences, less than 15% of which are singletons. The sequenced material came from PBMCs or a T cell subset sorted from them (not recorded which). Receptors originate from an adult woman who had mild COVID-19 (a few samples of this study predate the infection). Cell type and time point are not known. CDR3s include the opening cysteine and the closing phenylalanine or tryptophan. The D gene is left open where the match is weak. The size of a clone is reported for some rows only, either as once, few or many, or as a class for expanded clones.

CDR3nt: TGTGCCAGCAGTTTTCGAGCAGGGGGCGCTGGGGCCAACGTCCTGACTTTC
CDR3aa: CASSFRAGGAGANVLTF
d_gene: TRBD1
abundance: -
v_gene: TRBV27
j_gene: TRBJ2-6

CDR3nt: TGTGCCAGCAGTTCGACAGGTCTTAGCTCCTACAATGAGCAGTTCTTC
CDR3aa: CASSSTGLSSYNEQFF
d_gene: -
abundance: few
v_gene: TRBV6-5
j_gene: TRBJ2-1

CDR3nt: TGTGCCGGTCCTTGGACAGACCAAGAGACCCAGTACTTC
CDR3aa: CAGPWTDQETQYF
d_gene: -
abundance: -
v_gene: TRBV27
j_gene: TRBJ2-5

CDR3nt: TGTGCCAGCAGCCGAGTGGCGGGAGGGCCTACAGATACGCAGTATTTT
CDR3aa: CASSRVAGGPTDTQYF
d_gene: TRBD2
abundance: -
v_gene: TRBV11-2
j_gene: TRBJ2-3

CDR3nt: TGTGCCACCAGCAGAGAGGGAGGACAGTCCTACGAGCAGTACTTC
CDR3aa: CATSREGGQSYEQYF
d_gene: -
abundance: few
v_gene: TRBV15
j_gene: TRBJ2-7

CDR3nt: TGCGCCAGCAGTTGCCGGGGCGTTCAGTATTTC
CDR3aa: CASSCRGVQYF
d_gene: -
abundance: -
v_gene: TRBV23-1
j_gene: TRBJ2-4

CDR3nt: TGTGCTAGCAGCTTAGTGAGCGAGGGGAATGAGCAGTTCTTC
CDR3aa: CASSLVSEGNEQFF
d_gene: -
abundance: -
v_gene: TRBV7-7
j_gene: TRBJ2-1

CDR3nt: TGCAGCGTAGTTGCGTATGAGCAGTTCTTC
CDR3aa: CSVVAYEQFF
d_gene: -
abundance: -
v_gene: TRBV29-1
j_gene: TRBJ2-1

CDR3nt: TGTGCCAGCAGTTGGACAGGGTCGGGAGATACGCAGTATTTT
CDR3aa: CASSWTGSGDTQYF
d_gene: TRBD1
abundance: few
v_gene: TRBV6-1
j_gene: TRBJ2-3

CDR3nt: TGTGCCAGCAGCTTAGGGACGATTAATGGCTACACCTTC
CDR3aa: CASSLGTINGYTF
d_gene: -
abundance: -
v_gene: TRBV7-9
j_gene: TRBJ1-2

CDR3nt: TGTGCCTGGAGTCCCTACCCGACTGAAGCTTTCTTT
CDR3aa: CAWSPYPTEAFF
d_gene: -
abundance: -
v_gene: TRBV30
j_gene: TRBJ1-1

CDR3nt: TGTGCCAGCAGTCCACTGGGGGACAGCGAAGCTTTCTTT
CDR3aa: CASSPLGDSEAFF
d_gene: TRBD1
abundance: -
v_gene: TRBV12-3/TRBV12-4
j_gene: TRBJ1-1

CDR3nt: TGTGCCAGCAGCGCCCCAATCGGCTACAATGAGCAGTTCTTC
CDR3aa: CASSAPIGYNEQFF
d_gene: -
abundance: medium-sized
v_gene: TRBV7-9
j_gene: TRBJ2-1

CDR3nt: TGTGCCAGCAGCTTAGGTACCGGGACAGATCAGTCCCTCCACTTT
CDR3aa: CASSLGTGTDQSLHF
d_gene: TRBD1
abundance: -
v_gene: TRBV7-9
j_gene: TRBJ1-6

CDR3nt: TGTGCCAGCAGCTTACTCGCGGGAGGGAGCTCCTACAATGAGCAGTTCTTC
CDR3aa: CASSLLAGGSSYNEQFF
d_gene: TRBD2
abundance: many
v_gene: TRBV7-3
j_gene: TRBJ2-1

CDR3nt: TGCAGCGTTGTAGAGGGGGGATATGGCTACACCTTC
CDR3aa: CSVVEGGYGYTF
d_gene: -
abundance: -
v_gene: TRBV29-1
j_gene: TRBJ1-2

CDR3nt: TGTGCCAGCAGCGGGACTAGCGGGTTGTACGAGCAGTACTTC
CDR3aa: CASSGTSGLYEQYF
d_gene: TRBD2
abundance: -
v_gene: TRBV7-9
j_gene: TRBJ2-7

CDR3nt: TGTGCCAGCAGTTTCGGGACAGGGGGTCCCGGGGCCAACGTCCTGACTTTC
CDR3aa: CASSFGTGGPGANVLTF
d_gene: TRBD1
abundance: -
v_gene: TRBV12-3/TRBV12-4
j_gene: TRBJ2-6